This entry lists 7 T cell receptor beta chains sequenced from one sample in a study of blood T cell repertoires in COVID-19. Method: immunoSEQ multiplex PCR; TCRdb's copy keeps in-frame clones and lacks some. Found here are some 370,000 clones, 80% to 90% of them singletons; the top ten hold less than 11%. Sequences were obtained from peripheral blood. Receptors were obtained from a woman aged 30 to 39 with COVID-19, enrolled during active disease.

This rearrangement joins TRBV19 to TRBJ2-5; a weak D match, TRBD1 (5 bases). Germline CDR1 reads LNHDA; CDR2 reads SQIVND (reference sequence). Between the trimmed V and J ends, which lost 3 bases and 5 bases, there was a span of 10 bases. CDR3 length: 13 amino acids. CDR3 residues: CASSMGLGETQYF. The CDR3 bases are TGTGCCAGTAGTATGGGGCTAGGGGAGACCCAGTACTTC.

The CDR3 region has the DNA TGTGCCACCCGGCAATCCCGGAGGGGAAATGAGCAGTTCTTC. It encodes CATRQSRRGNEQFF. The V gene is TRBV19, the J gene TRBJ2-1; D perhaps matches TRBD2 (6 bases). The germline CDR1 and CDR2 sequences are LNHDA and SQIVND (reference sequence). V lost 10 bases and J lost 7, with 20 bases in between. The CDR3 loop spans 14 amino acids.

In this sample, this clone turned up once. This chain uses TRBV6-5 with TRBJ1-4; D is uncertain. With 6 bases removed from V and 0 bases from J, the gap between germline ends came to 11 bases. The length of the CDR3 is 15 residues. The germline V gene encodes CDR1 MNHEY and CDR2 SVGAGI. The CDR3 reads CASRRRSSTNEKLFF. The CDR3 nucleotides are TGTGCCAGCAGGAGGAGGAGTTCAACTAATGAAAAACTGTTTTTT.

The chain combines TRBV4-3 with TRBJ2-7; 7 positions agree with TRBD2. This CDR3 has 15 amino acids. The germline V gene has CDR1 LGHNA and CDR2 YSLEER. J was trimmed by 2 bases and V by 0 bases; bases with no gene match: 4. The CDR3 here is CASSQEWGLTYEQYF. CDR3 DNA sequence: TGCGCCAGCAGCCAAGAGTGGGGACTAACCTACGAGCAGTACTTC.

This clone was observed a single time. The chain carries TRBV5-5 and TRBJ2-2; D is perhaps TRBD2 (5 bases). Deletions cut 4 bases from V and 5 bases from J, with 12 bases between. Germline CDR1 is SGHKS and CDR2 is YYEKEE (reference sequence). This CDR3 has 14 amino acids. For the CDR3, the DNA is TGTGCCAGCAGCGGGCCGACGGGGACCGGGGAGCTGTTTTTT. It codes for CASSGPTGTGELFF.

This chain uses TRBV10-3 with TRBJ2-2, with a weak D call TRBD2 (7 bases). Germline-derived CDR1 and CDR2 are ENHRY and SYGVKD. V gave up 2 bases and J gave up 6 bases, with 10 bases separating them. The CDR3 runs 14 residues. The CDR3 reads CAISEREGAGELFF. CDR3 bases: TGTGCCATCAGTGAGAGGGAGGGGGCCGGGGAGCTGTTTTTT.

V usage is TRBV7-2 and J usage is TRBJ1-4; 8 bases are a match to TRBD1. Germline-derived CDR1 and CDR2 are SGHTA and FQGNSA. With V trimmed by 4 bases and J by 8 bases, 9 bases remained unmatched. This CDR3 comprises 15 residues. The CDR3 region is CASSSFGRGLEKLFF. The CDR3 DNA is TGTGCCAGCAGCTCCTTTGGCAGGGGGCTGGAAAAACTGTTTTTT. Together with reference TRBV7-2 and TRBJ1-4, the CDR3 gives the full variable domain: GAGVSQSPSNKVTEKGKDVELRCDPISGHTALYWYRQSLGQGLEFLIYFQGNSAPDKSGLPSDRFSAERTGGSVSTLTIQRTQQEDSAVYLCASSSFGRGLEKLFFGSGTQLSVL.